Listed here are 10 T cell receptor beta chains from one sample, sequenced in a study of chemoradiotherapy in HPV16-positive cancers. TCRdb keeps only in-frame clones here, not all; method: immunoSEQ multiplex PCR. Of 36,000 or so clones in the sample, 80% were seen once. The sequences come from blood, collected from a patient who underwent chemoradiotherapy. The receptors come from a human donor with HPV-associated anogenital cancer.

This chain's CDR3 is CASSQEAGSNQPQHF. The CDR3 DNA reads TGCGCCAGCAGCCAAGAGGCAGGAAGCAATCAGCCCCAGCATTTT. The chain employs TRBV4-1 and TRBJ1-5; no clear D. V lost 0 bases and J 1 base, leaving 7 bases between the germline ends. There are 15 residues in the CDR3. Germline V gene sequence: CDR1 MGHRA, CDR2 YSYEKL.

The gene calls are TRBV13 and TRBJ1-2; 7 positions match TRBD1. The V gene's germline CDR1 is PRHDT and CDR2 FYEKMQ (reference sequence). The CDR3 spans 13 residues. The junction had 6 bases not matched to a gene; V was cut back by 5 bases and J by 6 bases. CDR3 in amino acids: CASSRGRNNGYTF. The CDR3 coding sequence is TGTGCCAGCAGCAGGGGGCGAAATAATGGCTACACCTTC.

The chain recombines TRBV4-1 with TRBJ1-2; 8 nucleotides match TRBD1. The ends lost 1 base at V and 3 bases at J; junction bases unmatched: 4. CDR3 length: 15 residues. From germline, CDR1 is MGHRA and CDR2 YSYEKL. The DNA for the CDR3 is TGCGCCAGCAGCCAAGGCCCAGGGGGCGACTATGGCTACACCTTC. Amino acids: CASSQGPGGDYGYTF.

The rearrangement joins TRBV15 to TRBJ2-3, with a possible D match to TRBD2 (7 bases). Looked up from germline, CDR1 is LNHNV and CDR2 is YYDKDF (reference sequence). CDR3 length: 16 residues. V lost 0 bases to trimming and J lost 4 bases, with 14 bases between them. This CDR3 reads CATSRDRQGRADTQYF. DNA for the CDR3: TGTGCCACCAGCAGAGATCGCCAGGGGAGGGCAGATACGCAGTATTTT.

The chain has TRBV5-5 and TRBJ2-1, with TRBD2 matching 7 bases. The J segment lost 8 bases and the V segment lost 4 bases, leaving 12 bases of the junction unmatched. The CDR3 loop spans 15 amino acids. The germline V gene has CDR1 SGHKS and CDR2 YYEKEE (reference sequence). In DNA form, the CDR3 reads TGTGCCAGCAGCCGGTCCCCAACTAGCGTTGATGAGCAGTTCTTC. This gives the protein CASSRSPTSVDEQFF.

This clone was seen only a few times. This sequence joins TRBV5-4 and TRBJ1-2; TRBD1 matches 8 bases. The V gene's germline CDR1 is SGHNT and CDR2 YYREEE (reference sequence). The CDR3 is 15 residues long. V dropped 0 bases and J dropped 8; count of bases not matched to a gene: 9. The CDR3 coding sequence is TGTGCCAGCAGCTTGGAATCCAGGGGGCTCGACGGCTACACCTTC. The encoded protein is CASSLESRGLDGYTF.

The rearrangement joins TRBV7-9 to TRBJ2-2; 10 nucleotides match TRBD1. With V trimmed by 1 base and J by 10 bases, 6 bases remained unmatched. Looked up from germline, CDR1 is SEHNR and CDR2 is FQNEAQ (reference sequence). The CDR3 loop spans 15 amino acids. CDR3 DNA: TGTGCCAGCAGCTTAGGACAGGGGGCATATGAGGAGCTGTTTTTT. Protein sequence: CASSLGQGAYEELFF.

The chain employs TRBV6-1 and TRBJ1-3; a weak D match, TRBD1 (6 bases). The CDR3 is made up of 15 amino acids. The germline gives CDR1 MNHNS, CDR2 SASEGT. Trimming took off 6 bases at V and 0 bases at J, with 12 bases between the two ends. This CDR3 reads CASSSGQDSGNTIYF. The CDR3 nucleotides read TGTGCCAGCAGCTCGGGACAAGACTCTGGAAACACCATATATTTT.

The genes are TRBV14 and TRBJ2-5; 7 bases are shared with TRBD1. CDR3 size: 15 residues. The V segment lost 1 base and the J segment 1 base; nucleotides outside the gene matches: 3. The germline V gene has CDR1 SGHDN and CDR2 FVKESK. The CDR3 DNA sequence: TGTGCCAGCAGCCAAGGGGGGACAGTCCAAGAGACCCAGTACTTC. It is translated as CASSQGGTVQETQYF.

The V call is TRBV5-5, the J call TRBJ1-2; a weak D match, TRBD1 (5 bases). V lost 3 bases to trimming and J lost 8 bases, with 23 bases between them. In germline, CDR1 is SGHKS, CDR2 YYEKEE (reference sequence). The CDR3 extends over 16 amino acids. This CDR3 is CASSSGGLGQANGYTF. CDR3 bases: TGTGCCAGCAGCTCCGGTGGTCTGGGGCAGGCAAACGGCTACACCTTC.